This record concerns one T cell receptor (beta chain) sequence. Its cognate antigen is unknown. The CDR3 length is 16 residues. V was cut by 5 bases and J by 7 bases, with 20 bases left in between. Germline loops: CDR1 SEHNR, CDR2 FQNEAQ (reference sequence). The data originate from a study of tumor-infiltrating lymphocytes in localized non-small cell lung cancer. TCRdb's copy holds only in-frame clones and misses some; the assay was immunoSEQ multiplex PCR. The sample holds fewer than 12,000 clones, roughly three fifths seen once. General study findings and limits: TCRbeta sequencing showed higher T cell infiltration in tumors than uninvolved lung.

The sequence derives from a human donor with non-small cell lung cancer. The gene calls are TRBV7-9 and TRBJ1-4, with D perhaps matching TRBD1 (6 bases). The sequenced sample was lung tumor tissue. CDR3 DNA sequence: TGTGCCAGCAGCCCCACTTTTTCCCAGGGGAGTGAAAAACTGTTTTTT. Translating gives CASSPTFSQGSEKLFF.